This TCR beta chain was captured in a study of technical replicates of blood from several donors (TCRdb year 2017). From the cysteine up to the phenylalanine, the CDR3 has a length of 14 residues. The CDR3 DNA has 42 bases and is translated from base 1. Deletion took 3 bases off V and 9 bases off J, with a span of 15 bases between the germline ends. The CDR1 and CDR2 encoded by the germline V gene (reference sequence) are LNHDA and SQIVND. The method behind the library was the immunoSEQ multiplex PCR assay. This immuneACCESS table, as held by TCRdb, lists in-frame sequences with V and J called but not all clones. Of the missing ones, under half trace to an unresolved V gene in checked studies; the others have no known cause. The sample table holds roughly 62,000 clones, of which 89% were seen once. Together, the top ten hold more than 4.5% of the sample. With regard to this clone: Its antigen specificity is not known. Base qualities are missing; no much larger clone stands one base away.

The chain employs TRBV19 and TRBJ1-5, with no reliable assignment of the D segment. This clonotype originated in a human donor in good health. Some clones in this sample may be carry-over from other donors' samples. Source material: PBMCs. The nucleotide sequence is given as TGTGCCAGTAGTATCCAGGTGGGAGGTGGGCCCCAGCATTTT. This is translated as CASSIQVGGGPQHF.